This T cell receptor (beta chain) was retrieved from a study of cytomegalovirus exposure and HLA in healthy donors. Study-wide results and limits: In the analysis, some V segments, TRBV6-2 and TRBV6-3 included, were excluded as indistinguishable. Differences between HLA loci emerged in a later analysis of TCR association rates, with DRB1 most and HLA-C fewest. Reportedly, TCR beta sequences accurately predicted HLA-A and HLA-B alleles in most subjects. Later, an analysis showed that TCR beta chains associated with HLA were more clonally expanded than others that were equally common.

V was shortened by 0 bases and J by 5 bases, with 13 bases between the two germline ends. Germline V gene sequence: CDR1 PRHDT, CDR2 FYEKMQ (reference sequence). CDR3 length equals 15 residues. PCR used 60 Vbeta primers and 13 Jbeta primers. Clones were read by immunoSEQ multiplex PCR, and TCRdb kept only the in-frame ones, dropping some. The profile shows under 200,000 clones, around 83% of them singletons. The table lists this clone with a few counts. Antigen: not known. The sequencing sample was made of PBMCs. The chain carries TRBV13 and TRBJ1-1; the D gene is possibly TRBD1 (6 bases). This receptor was obtained from a girl aged 2 to 10 in good health and CMV-seropositive. The CDR3 here is CASSLGDTQGTEAFF. For the CDR3, the DNA is TGTGCCAGCAGCTTAGGGGACACCCAGGGGACTGAAGCTTTCTTT.